This T cell receptor (beta chain) was observed in a study of T-cell reconstitution after alpha-beta-depleted transplantation in children (dated by TCRdb to between 2015 and 2016). With respect to the entire study: Using TCR repertoire profiling, the study followed T-cell immune reconstitution in a quantitative way in children after TCRalphabeta/CD19-depleted allogeneic hematopoietic cell transplantation.

Libraries were prepared through PCR. The instrument was an Illumina HiSeq 2500. Molecular barcoding was employed in the preparation of TCR libraries, with unique molecular identifiers being used to normalize TCRbeta repertoire quantification. The public reads were reprocessed in TCRdb via fastp at Q25 and MiXCR, keeping in-frame beta chains. One record per CDR3 amino acid sequence lists the most common genes and DNA. This sample gives 300,000 to 350,000 distinct CDR3 sequences in total; about 17% of them show up just once. Roughly two fifths of the sample rests with the top ten. General study outcomes and caveats: Hyperexpanded clone frequencies declined over subsequent months; after one year, T-cell counts and TCRbeta diversity were mostly attributed to newly produced T cells. In some patients, high TCRbeta diversity at day 60 was attributed to recipient T cells and intrathymic progenitors that had survived conditioning. Apparently early alphabetaT-cell count recovery about two months after transplant reportedly relied on only several hundred rapidly expanded clones derived from non-depleted graft cells.

The sample holds many counts of this clonotype. What antigen it recognizes has not been identified. No much larger clone is present one base from it, and per-base qualities are unavailable. V is pruned by 0 bases and J by 8 bases, leaving 9 bases of the junction without a gene match. The CDR3 runs 15 amino acids, cysteine and phenylalanine included. CDR3 DNA is the only sequence kept; it has 45 bases, read in frame from the first base. As encoded in the germline V gene, CDR1 is KGHDR while CDR2 is SFDVKD. The treatment or condition label, as the study defines it: allogeneic hematopoietic cell transplantation with graft depleted of TCRalphabeta T cells and CD19 B cells. TCRalphabeta/CD19-depleted allogeneic hematopoietic cell grafts were given to the transplant recipients, all of whom were children.

The rearranged segments are TRBV24-1 and TRBJ2-7; 7 of the junction bases match TRBD2. The sequence came from a male patient under 10 years old who had a stem cell transplant for acute lymphoblastic leukemia, so the T cells may come from the graft donor. Sequencing used PBMCs, mostly from graft donor cells, obtained 360 days after TCRalphabeta/CD19-depleted stem cell transplant. The nucleotide sequence reads as follows: TGTGCCACCAGTGATTTGCCGACTAGCCTTGCAAAGCAGTACTTC. It translates to CATSDLPTSLAKQYF.